Following are 21 T cell receptor beta chains from one sample sequenced in a study of T-cell reconstitution after alpha-beta-depleted transplantation in children. Unique molecular identifiers were used to barcode this TCRbeta library. TCRdb used MiXCR to reprocess the PCR reads, holding one entry per CDR3 protein. The sample has just over 950,000 distinct CDR3 sequences, about 30% seen once. The sample in question was PBMCs, mostly from graft donor cells, obtained 360 days after TCRalphabeta/CD19-depleted stem cell transplant. All receptors come from a boy under three years old who had a stem cell transplant for SCID, so the T cells may come from the graft donor.

The CDR3 nucleotides read TGTGCCAGCAGCTCTAGCGGGGGTGGCCCCGGGGAGCTGTTTTTT. It translates to CASSSSGGGPGELFF. V gene TRBV11-2 combines with J gene TRBJ2-2; 10 nucleotides agree with TRBD2. CDR1 and CDR2 (germline): SGHAT, FQNNGV. J lost 6 bases, V lost 4 bases, and 5 bases had no gene match. This CDR3 contains 15 residues.

This chain connects TRBV27 to TRBJ2-1; D uncertain. The CDR3 has 11 residues. Per the germline V gene, CDR1 is MNHEY and CDR2 is SMNVEV (reference sequence). V lost 8 bases and J 9 bases, leaving 11 bases between the germline ends. The DNA of the CDR3 is TGTGCCAGCGGGCCCTGGGGTGAGCAGTTCTTC. It encodes CASGPWGEQFF.

V and J are TRBV5-1 and TRBJ1-4; a possible D gene is TRBD1 (5 bases). CDR1 and CDR2 from the germline V gene are SGHRS and YFSETQ. This CDR3 is 16 amino acids long. Trimming pared 0 bases from V and 8 bases from J, leaving 17 bases between. The CDR3 DNA is TGCGCCAGCAGCTTGGTACCTTCGGGGGGTCTGGAAAAACTGTTTTTT. Residues: CASSLVPSGGLEKLFF.

The rearrangement links TRBV6-5 to TRBJ2-5; no reliable D call. CDR3 size: 14 residues. CDR1 is MNHEY, CDR2 SVGAGI, per germline. Trimming cost V 4 bases and J 5 bases, with 14 bases left between them. The CDR3 loop is CASSSTVPRETQYF. For the CDR3, the DNA is TGTGCCAGCAGTTCGACGGTTCCCCGGGAGACCCAGTACTTC.

This clonotype was observed a handful of times. This chain links TRBV11-2 with TRBJ2-3; perhaps TRBD1 as D (5 bases). The CDR3 runs 15 residues. V was cut by 4 bases and J by 0 bases, with 11 bases left in between. Germline values: CDR1 SGHAT, CDR2 FQNNGV. CDR3 residues: CASSSMTASTDTQYF. CDR3 nucleotide sequence: TGTGCCAGCAGCTCGATGACAGCTAGCACAGATACGCAGTATTTT.

This clonotype was counted a few times. This sequence joins TRBV5-1 and TRBJ2-1; 11 nucleotides agree with TRBD2. Germline loops: CDR1 SGHRS, CDR2 YFSETQ. With 5 bases clipped from V and 4 bases from J, the junction kept 8 bases outside the gene matches. The CDR3 length is 16 residues. The CDR3 DNA reads as TGCGCCAGCAGGTGGGCTAGCGGGGGGACGTACAATGAGCAGTTCTTC. It encodes CASRWASGGTYNEQFF.

This clonotype was seen ten or more times. The V and J genes are TRBV28 and TRBJ2-2; D is unresolved. Germline V gene data show CDR1 as MDHEN and CDR2 as SYDVKM. CDR3 size: 13 residues. Between the trimmed V and J ends, which lost 6 bases and 6 bases, there was a span of 11 bases. Written as DNA, the CDR3 is TGTGCCAGCAGCCTTTCGGCCGCCGGGGAGCTGTTTTTT. Protein: CASSLSAAGELFF.

CDR3 sequence: CASSLSSGSSTDTQYF. The DNA for the CDR3 is TGCGCCAGCAGCCTGTCCTCGGGATCCAGCACAGATACGCAGTATTTT. The chain joins TRBV5-1 to TRBJ2-3, with D possibly TRBD2 on 5 matching bases. From germline, CDR1 is SGHRS and CDR2 YFSETQ. The CDR3 consists of 16 residues. V dropped 4 bases and J dropped 0 bases, with 15 bases sitting between them.

The chain joins TRBV5-1 to TRBJ2-1; D may match TRBD1 or TRBD2 (5 bases each). The length of the CDR3 is 15 residues. V lost 3 bases, J lost 5 bases, and 15 bases lay in between. Germline CDR1 is SGHRS and CDR2 is YFSETQ. The CDR3 DNA sequence: TGCGCCAGCAGCTCTGACGGGGCGGTTGACAATGAGCAGTTCTTC. It is translated as CASSSDGAVDNEQFF.

As for this clonotype: The junction differs from germline at one of its ends, possibly a read error. This sequence joins TRBV24-1 and TRBJ2-1; D might be TRBD1 (6 bases). There are 15 residues in the CDR3. Germline CDR1 reads KGHDR; CDR2 reads SFDVKD. For the CDR3, the DNA is TGTGCCACGAGTGATACCCCCGCTGGGGGCCATGAGCAGTTCTTC. Its protein is CATSDTPAGGHEQFF.

This clonotype has a handful of counts. The chain couples TRBV6-5 to TRBJ1-1; no clear D. Trimming shortened V by 1 base and J by 4 bases, and 19 bases separated the two germline ends. The length of the CDR3 is 17 residues. CDR1 MNHEY and CDR2 SVGAGI come from the germline V gene. In DNA, the CDR3 is TGTGCCAGCAGTTACTATCCCCCCAGCGGGCGTGGCACTGAAGCTTTCTTT. This encodes CASSYYPPSGRGTEAFF.

In its sample, this clonotype was seen once. The chain recombines TRBV19 with TRBJ2-7; possibly TRBD1 for D (6 bases). There are 13 residues in the CDR3. Deletions cut 8 bases from V and 1 base from J, with 12 bases between. In germline, CDR1 is LNHDA, CDR2 SQIVND (reference sequence). CDR3 protein: CASAWDKSYEQYF. The CDR3 DNA reads TGTGCCAGTGCCTGGGACAAGTCCTACGAGCAGTACTTC.

This clonotype was counted only a few times. This rearrangement joins TRBV5-1 to TRBJ2-5; D might be TRBD1 (6 bases). V was clipped by 0 bases and J by 0 bases, with 12 bases between them. CDR1 and CDR2 (germline): SGHRS, YFSETQ. The CDR3 covers 16 residues. CDR3 protein: CASSLAPGAYQETQYF. The CDR3 nucleotides are TGCGCCAGCAGCTTGGCGCCAGGGGCGTACCAAGAGACCCAGTACTTC.

Only a few counts were recorded for this clonotype. The rearrangement uses TRBV7-9 and TRBJ2-2; D remains ambiguous. Germline CDR1 SEHNR, CDR2 FQNEAQ (reference sequence). The CDR3 covers 14 residues. Trimming shortened V by 5 bases and J by 1 base, and 8 bases separated the two germline ends. CDR3 loop: CASSAQQNTGELFF. The CDR3, as DNA: TGTGCCAGCAGCGCCCAGCAGAACACCGGGGAGCTGTTTTTT.

V usage is TRBV20-1 and J usage is TRBJ2-5, with D perhaps matching TRBD2 (5 bases). Trimming cost V 6 bases and J 0 bases, with 14 bases left between them. Germline CDR1 is DFQATT and CDR2 is SNEGSKA (reference sequence). The CDR3 contains 14 residues. The CDR3 DNA is TGCAGTGCCCCGCCCGAGCGGTACCAAGAGACCCAGTACTTC. Protein product: CSAPPERYQETQYF.

The CDR3, as DNA: TGTGCCAGCAGCTTAATGGGGGGACAGCTTAACTACGAGCAGTACTTC. Translated: CASSLMGGQLNYEQYF. This rearrangement joins TRBV7-2 to TRBJ2-7, with D possibly TRBD1 on 7 matching bases. The V end was cut by 2 bases, the J end by 3 bases, with 17 bases between. The CDR3 is 16 amino acids. Per the germline V gene, CDR1 is SGHTA and CDR2 is FQGNSA. The whole variable domain, filled in from reference TRBV7-2 and TRBJ2-7, reads GAGVSQSPSNKVTEKGKDVELRCDPISGHTALYWYRQSLGQGLEFLIYFQGNSAPDKSGLPSDRFSAERTGGSVSTLTIQRTQQEDSAVYLCASSLMGGQLNYEQYFGPGTRLTVT.

This clonotype was picked up a small number of times. The rearrangement joins TRBV12-3 or TRBV12-4 to TRBJ1-1; TRBD1 might be the D (5 bases). The CDR3 covers 14 residues. Trimming removed 6 bases from V and 1 base from J, with 12 bases in between. In DNA, the CDR3 is TGTGCCAGCAGAACAGGCGGTGCGAACACTGAAGCTTTCTTT. Protein: CASRTGGANTEAFF.

This clonotype appeared many times. V usage is TRBV3-1 and J usage is TRBJ2-1, with 10 bases that match TRBD2. This CDR3 comprises 15 residues. In germline, CDR1 is LGHDT, CDR2 YNNKEL (reference sequence). Trimming cost V 3 bases and J 7 bases; bases outside gene matches: 6. CDR3 amino acids: CASSQSGGARNEQFF. In DNA form, the CDR3 reads TGTGCCAGCAGCCAGAGCGGGGGGGCTAGGAATGAGCAGTTCTTC.

Only a few counts were recorded for this clonotype. The chain carries TRBV28 and TRBJ2-1, with 7 bases lining up with TRBD1. This CDR3 comprises 15 residues. Germline values: CDR1 MDHEN, CDR2 SYDVKM. The V segment lost 6 bases and the J segment 1 base; nucleotides outside the gene matches: 6. CDR3 coding DNA: TGTGCCAGCAGGGAAGACAGGGAATCCTACAATGAGCAGTTCTTC. Translated, it gives CASREDRESYNEQFF.

This clonotype has a handful of counts. The chain uses TRBV4-2 and TRBJ2-7; D unclear. Deletions cut 0 bases from V and 6 bases from J, with 9 bases between. The CDR3 is 13 residues long. Germline V gene data show CDR1 as LGHNA and CDR2 as YNFKEQ. CDR3 protein: CASSQELAAEQYF. CDR3 DNA: TGTGCCAGCAGCCAAGAATTAGCCGCCGAGCAGTACTTC.

The chain couples TRBV12-3 or TRBV12-4 to TRBJ2-7; 8 bases line up with TRBD1. V shed 6 bases and J 2 bases; nucleotides not matched to a gene: 12. The CDR3 covers 16 residues. CDR3 region: CASSPRPGTGTYEQYF. The CDR3 nucleotides are TGTGCCAGCAGCCCTCGTCCCGGGACAGGAACCTACGAGCAGTACTTC.